This T cell receptor beta chain appears in the sequencing data of a study of identical twins. Every sampled donor was Caucasian and healthy. cDNA molecules carried unique molecular identifiers, and template switching added a universal primer site. In TCRdb, the 5' RACE reads were re-called with MiXCR into one record per CDR3 protein. The table has 450,000 or so distinct CDR3 sequences, 24% seen once. CDR3 length equals 12 residues. Trimming at V came to 8 bases and at J to 11 bases, leaving 11 bases not matched to a gene. Only a few counts were recorded for this clonotype. A further study also used this sample, focusing on T cells expressing NK-cell markers. That report notes: In a group of 5 or 6 donors, dominant NKG2C+ clonotypes represented 1.0-7.0% of CD8+ T cells. Among several donors, these clonotypes also ranked first in the CD3+CD56-NKG2C+ fraction.

Material: CD4+ T cells sorted from blood. V is TRBV12-3 or TRBV12-4 and J is TRBJ1-1; 7 bases agree with TRBD1. This receptor was taken from a woman in her late teens or twenties in good health. The CDR3 DNA is TGTGCCAGCTCCGCCGGGCAGGGACAGGCTTTCTTT. Protein sequence: CASSAGQGQAFF.